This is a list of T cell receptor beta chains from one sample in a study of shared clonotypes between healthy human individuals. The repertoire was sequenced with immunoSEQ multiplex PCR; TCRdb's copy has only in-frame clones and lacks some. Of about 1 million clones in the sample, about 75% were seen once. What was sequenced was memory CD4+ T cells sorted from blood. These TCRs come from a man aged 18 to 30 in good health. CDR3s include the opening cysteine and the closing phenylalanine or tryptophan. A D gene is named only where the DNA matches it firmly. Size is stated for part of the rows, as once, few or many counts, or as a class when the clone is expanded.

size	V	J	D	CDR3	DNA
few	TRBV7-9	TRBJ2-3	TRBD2	CASSLARRLASFTDTQYF	TGTGCCAGCAGCTTAGCGAGGAGACTAGCGTCATTCACAGATACGCAGTATTTT
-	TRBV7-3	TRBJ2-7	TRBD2	CASSLQRGASYEQYF	TGTGCCAGCAGCTTACAGCGGGGGGCCTCCTACGAGCAGTACTTC
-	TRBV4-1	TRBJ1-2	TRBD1	CASSQVAAGTGPYGYTF	TGCGCCAGCAGCCAAGTGGCGGCCGGGACAGGACCCTATGGCTACACCTTC
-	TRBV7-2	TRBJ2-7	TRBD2	CASSTSGRASYEQYF	TGTGCCAGCAGCACTAGCGGGAGGGCATCCTACGAGCAGTACTTC
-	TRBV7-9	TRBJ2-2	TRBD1	CASSYKQGSGELFF	TGTGCCAGCAGCTACAAACAGGGGTCCGGGGAGCTGTTTTTT
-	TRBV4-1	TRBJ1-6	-	CASSQGDRDNSPLHF	TGCGCCAGCAGCCAAGGAGACCGTGATAATTCACCCCTCCACTTT
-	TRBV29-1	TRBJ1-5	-	CSALDEVGRAQHF	TGCAGCGCCCTTGATGAGGTCGGCCGGGCCCAGCATTTT
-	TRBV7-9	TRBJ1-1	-	CASSLTSGKAFF	TGTGCCAGCAGCCTAACATCAGGGAAAGCTTTCTTT
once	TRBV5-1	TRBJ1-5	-	CASSPGGGQGQPQHF	TGCGCCAGCAGCCCCGGTGGGGGGCAAGGCCAGCCCCAGCATTTT
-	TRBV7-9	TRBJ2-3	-	CASSLLDSKPPGTQYF	TGTGCCAGCAGCCTCCTAGACTCAAAGCCGCCCGGTACGCAGTATTTT
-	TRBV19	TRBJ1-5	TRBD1	CASSRDRGNNQPQHF	TGTGCCAGTAGTCGGGACAGGGGGAACAATCAGCCCCAGCATTTT
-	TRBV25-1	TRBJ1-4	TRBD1	CASSVSRGQGNNEKLFF	TGTGCCAGCAGTGTGTCTCGAGGACAGGGCAATAATGAAAAACTGTTTTTT
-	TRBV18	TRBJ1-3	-	CASSPPGLSSGNTIYF	TGTGCCAGCTCACCGCCCGGCCTGAGCTCTGGAAACACCATATATTTT
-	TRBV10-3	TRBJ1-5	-	CAISESGGNSNQPQHF	TGTGCCATCAGTGAGTCGGGGGGCAACAGCAATCAGCCCCAGCATTTT
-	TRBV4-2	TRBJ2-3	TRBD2	CASSQDRVLAGGDTQYF	TGTGCCAGCAGCCAAGATAGGGTACTAGCGGGGGGAGATACGCAGTATTTT
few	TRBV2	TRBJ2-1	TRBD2	CASSEGTSGSIYNEQFF	TGTGCCAGCAGTGAAGGGACTAGCGGGAGTATCTACAATGAGCAGTTCTTC
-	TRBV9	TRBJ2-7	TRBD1	CASSVGSTGAYEQYF	TGTGCCAGCAGCGTAGGGTCCACAGGGGCCTACGAGCAGTACTTC
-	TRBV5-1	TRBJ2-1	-	CASSLQYREQFF	TGCGCCAGCAGCTTGCAATACAGGGAACAGTTCTTC
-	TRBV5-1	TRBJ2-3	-	CASSWGRGPTDTQYF	TGCGCCAGCAGCTGGGGGCGGGGGCCAACAGATACGCAGTATTTT
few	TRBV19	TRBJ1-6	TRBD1	CASSRFRDRMAITYNSPLHF	TGTGCCAGTAGTAGATTCCGGGACAGGATGGCAATTACCTATAATTCACCCCTCCACTTT
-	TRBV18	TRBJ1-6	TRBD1	CASSPRPGQDNSPLHF	TGTGCCAGCTCACCGAGACCGGGACAGGACAATTCACCCCTCCACTTT
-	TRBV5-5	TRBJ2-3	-	CASSLARGQNTDTQYF	TGTGCCAGCAGCTTGGCCCGAGGACAGAACACAGATACGCAGTATTTT
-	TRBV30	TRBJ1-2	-	CAWSVQGAGGYTF	TGTGCCTGGAGCGTCCAGGGTGCGGGTGGCTACACCTTC
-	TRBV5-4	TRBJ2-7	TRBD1	CASSPDRGTPGRGLYEQYF	TGTGCCAGCAGCCCCGACAGGGGGACCCCAGGGAGAGGACTCTACGAGCAGTACTTC
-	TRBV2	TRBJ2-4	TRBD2	CASSERVAGDLAKNIQYF	TGTGCCAGCAGTGAAAGGGTAGCGGGGGACCTAGCCAAAAACATTCAGTACTTC
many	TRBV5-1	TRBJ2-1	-	CASKEQQDEQFF	TGCGCCAGCAAAGAGCAGCAGGATGAGCAGTTCTTC
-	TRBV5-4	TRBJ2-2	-	CASSLSRSNTGELFF	TGTGCCAGCAGCTTGAGCCGGAGCAACACCGGGGAGCTGTTTTTT
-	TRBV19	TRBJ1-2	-	CASSIQHRTHGYTF	TGTGCCAGTAGTATCCAACATCGGACTCATGGCTACACCTTC
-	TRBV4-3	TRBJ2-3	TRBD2	CASSPPRTSGRALGFTDTQYF	TGCGCCAGCAGCCCTCCCCGGACTAGCGGGAGGGCCCTAGGCTTCACAGATACGCAGTATTTT
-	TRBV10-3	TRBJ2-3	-	CAIQEARAQYF	TGTGCCATCCAAGAGGCCCGGGCGCAGTATTTT
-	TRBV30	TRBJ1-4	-	CAWSVLWGNEKLFF	TGTGCCTGGAGTGTACTTTGGGGGAATGAAAAACTGTTTTTT
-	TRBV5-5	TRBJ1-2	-	CASTERGGNYGYTF	TGTGCCAGCACCGAAAGGGGGGGCAACTATGGCTACACCTTC
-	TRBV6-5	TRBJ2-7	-	CASSPTGTVTYEQYF	TGTGCCAGCAGTCCTACCGGGACGGTTACCTACGAGCAGTACTTC
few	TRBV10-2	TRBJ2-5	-	CASVDSSGTQYF	TGCGCCAGCGTGGATTCTAGTGGGACCCAGTACTTC
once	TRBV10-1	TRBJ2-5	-	CASSGGTLAGETQYF	TGCGCCAGCAGTGGTGGGACGCTTGCAGGGGAGACCCAGTACTTC
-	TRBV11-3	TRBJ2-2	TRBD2	CASSSRSSGGTGELFF	TGTGCCAGCAGCTCCCGTTCTAGCGGGGGCACCGGGGAGCTGTTTTTT
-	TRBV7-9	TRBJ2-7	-	CASSFSGSLWEQYF	TGTGCCAGCAGCTTCTCAGGGTCCTTATGGGAGCAGTACTTC
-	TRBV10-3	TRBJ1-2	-	CAISGTDPPYGYTF	TGTGCCATCAGTGGTACAGATCCGCCTTATGGCTACACCTTC
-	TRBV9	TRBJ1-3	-	CASSVGAGRSGNTIYF	TGTGCCAGCAGCGTAGGGGCAGGGCGGTCTGGAAACACCATATATTTT
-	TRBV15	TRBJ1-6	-	CATSRDYTLSNNSPLHF	TGTGCCACCAGCAGAGATTACACACTTTCCAATAATTCACCCCTCCACTTT
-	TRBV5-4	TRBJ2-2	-	CASSLTGTSTGELFF	TGTGCCAGCAGCTTGACCGGAACCTCGACCGGGGAGCTGTTTTTT
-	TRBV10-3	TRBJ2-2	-	CAISTRDTGELFF	TGTGCCATCAGTACCAGAGACACCGGGGAGCTGTTTTTT
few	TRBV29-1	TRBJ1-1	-	CSVQDPLNTEAFF	TGCAGCGTTCAGGACCCTTTGAACACTGAAGCTTTCTTT
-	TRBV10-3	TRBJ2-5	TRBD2	CAISASGRQETQYF	TGTGCCATCAGTGCTAGCGGGAGACAAGAGACCCAGTACTTC
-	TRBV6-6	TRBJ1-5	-	CASMVGGQPQHF	TGTGCCAGCATGGTGGGCGGTCAGCCCCAGCATTTT